This paragraph reports one TCR beta chain. The antigen is unknown. The data originate from a study of T cells expressing NK-cell markers. Study observations and caveats: Of the CD8+ T cells in six donors, about 1.0-7.0% belonged to dominant NKG2C+ clonotypes.

Synthesis of TCR beta cDNA relied on 5'RACE template switching carrying UMIs. No DNA is given; TCRdb re-called the 5' RACE reads and lists each CDR3 protein once. The clone table shows roughly 390,000 distinct CDR3 sequences, with the ten largest holding around a tenth. The sample consisted of blood T cells: a sorted CD56 or NKG2C T cell subset, CD4+ or CD8+ T cells, or bulk PBMC T cells (not recorded which). This clonotype was sampled from a woman in her fifties or sixties in good health.

This CDR3 reads CASSAGNTDTQYF. This chain links TRBV7-9 with TRBJ2-3. This CDR3 has 13 amino acids. The V gene's germline CDR1 is SEHNR and CDR2 FQNEAQ (reference sequence).